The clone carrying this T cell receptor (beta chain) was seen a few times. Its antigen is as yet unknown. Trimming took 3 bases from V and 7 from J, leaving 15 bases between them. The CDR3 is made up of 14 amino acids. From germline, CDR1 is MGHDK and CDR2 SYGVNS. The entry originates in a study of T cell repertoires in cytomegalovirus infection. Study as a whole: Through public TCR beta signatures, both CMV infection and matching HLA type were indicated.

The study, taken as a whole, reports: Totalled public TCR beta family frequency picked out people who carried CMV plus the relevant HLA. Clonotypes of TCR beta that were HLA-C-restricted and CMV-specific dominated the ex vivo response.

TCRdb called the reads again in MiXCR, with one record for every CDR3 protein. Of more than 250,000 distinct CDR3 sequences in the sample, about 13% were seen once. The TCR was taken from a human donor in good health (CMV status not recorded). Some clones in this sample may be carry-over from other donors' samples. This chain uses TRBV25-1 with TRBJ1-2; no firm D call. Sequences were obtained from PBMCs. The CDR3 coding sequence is TGTGCCAGCAGTGATTTTCCCTCAGCCAGTGGCTACACCTTC. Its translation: CASSDFPSASGYTF.